These 24 T cell receptor beta chains share one sample of origin, sequenced in a study of T cells in Graves' hyperthyroidism and ophthalmopathy. There were TCR beta CDR3 regions amplified from RNA transcripts. First-round RT-PCR targeting the TCR CDR3 was performed with the HTBI primer set. TCRdb fed the multiplex PCR reads into MiXCR, producing one record per CDR3 protein. The sample carries some 600,000 distinct CDR3 sequences, around 46% recorded once. Sample: peripheral blood or thyroid tissue (not recorded which). The source of these receptors is a woman between 18 and 29 years old with Graves' hyperthyroidism.

The chain couples TRBV29-1 to TRBJ2-5; 9 nucleotides agree with TRBD1. CDR3 length equals 15 residues. V shed 7 bases, J shed 3 bases, and the junction held 12 bases outside the gene matches. Per the germline V gene, CDR1 is SQVTM and CDR2 is ANQGSEA. CDR3: CSARQGGQPEETQYF. The DNA of the CDR3 is TGCAGCGCTAGACAGGGGGGGCAGCCCGAAGAGACCCAGTACTTC.

This chain connects TRBV24-1 to TRBJ1-2, with 9 bases that match TRBD1. V lost 3 bases to trimming and J lost 6 bases; unmatched junction nucleotides: 10. The germline V gene encodes CDR1 KGHDR and CDR2 SFDVKD. CDR3 length equals 16 residues. CDR3 protein: CATSDRTGDLNHGYTF. The DNA of the CDR3 is TGTGCCACCAGTGATAGGACAGGGGACTTGAACCATGGCTACACCTTC.

This clonotype came up many times. V is TRBV7-6 and J is TRBJ1-1; D not certain. The CDR3 runs 12 residues. Trimming left V 4 bases short and J 8 bases short, with 11 bases between. The V gene's germline CDR1 is SGHVS and CDR2 FNYEAQ. DNA for the CDR3: TGTGCCAGCAGCTCCCGGAATTCCGAAGCTTTCTTT. Translating gives CASSSRNSEAFF.

The chain employs TRBV15 and TRBJ2-7; 7 bases match TRBD2. Per germline, CDR1 LNHNV and CDR2 YYDKDF (reference sequence). V was pared by 0 bases and J by 6 bases, with 2 bases of the junction left unmatched. The CDR3 is 13 residues long. DNA of the CDR3: TGTGCCACCAGCAGAGATGGGGGGGGCGAGCAGTACTTC. Translation gives CATSRDGGGEQYF.

The chain links TRBV7-2 to TRBJ2-7, with 11 bases fitting TRBD2. The CDR3 loop spans 16 amino acids. The V and J ends lost 4 bases and 3 bases, in that order; junction bases with no gene match: 8. Germline V gene sequence: CDR1 SGHTA, CDR2 FQGNSA. The CDR3 DNA sequence: TGTGCCAGCAGCTCCCTCCTAGCGGGAGGAGACTACGAGCAGTACTTC. Encoded protein: CASSSLLAGGDYEQYF. Drawing the rest from reference TRBV7-2 and TRBJ2-7, the complete variable domain is GAGVSQSPSNKVTEKGKDVELRCDPISGHTALYWYRQSLGQGLEFLIYFQGNSAPDKSGLPSDRFSAERTGGSVSTLTIQRTQQEDSAVYLCASSSLLAGGDYEQYFGPGTRLTVT.

Concerning this clonotype: This clone may be a read error of a much larger clone one base away. J is TRBJ1-5 and V is TRBV24-1, with TRBD1 matching 10 bases. The CDR3 sequence is 17 residues long. Germline CDR1 is KGHDR and CDR2 is SFDVKD. The CDR3 protein is CATSDVDRGLSNQLQHF. Here the CDR3 DNA reads TGTGCCACCAGTGATGTTGACAGGGGGCTAAGCAATCAGCTCCAGCATTTT.

The J gene is TRBJ2-7, the V gene TRBV25-1; 8 bases match TRBD1. The V and J ends lost 3 bases and 5 bases, in that order; junction bases with no gene match: 6. The CDR3 contains 14 residues. Germline CDR1 MGHDK, CDR2 SYGVNS. CDR3 nucleotide sequence: TGTGCCAGCAGTGATCTGACAGGGGTGCACGAGCAGTACTTC. It specifies CASSDLTGVHEQYF.

This clonotype has ten or more counts. The rearrangement uses TRBV7-9 and TRBJ1-1; no firm D call. Per the germline V gene, CDR1 is SEHNR and CDR2 is FQNEAQ (reference sequence). This CDR3 contains 15 residues. Between the trimmed V and J ends, which lost 5 bases and 3 bases, there was a span of 16 bases. The CDR3 DNA sequence: TGTGCCAGCAGCCTAGTGCCCTCCAGTCACACTGAAGCTTTCTTT. Translating gives CASSLVPSSHTEAFF.

This rearrangement joins TRBV11-3 to TRBJ2-5; 13 positions agree with TRBD2. V lost 5 bases, J lost 4 bases, and 7 bases stayed unmatched. From germline, CDR1 is SGHNT and CDR2 YENEEA. This CDR3 is built from 16 residues. The DNA of the CDR3 is TGTGCCAGCAGCGCCGAGACTAGCGGGGGGCGAGAGACCCAGTACTTC. Translation: CASSAETSGGRETQYF.

This clonotype was counted a few times. This chain uses TRBV7-3 with TRBJ2-7; 7 nucleotides agree with TRBD2. CDR1 SGHTA and CDR2 FQGTGA come from the germline V gene. V shed 5 bases, J shed 4 bases, and the junction held 11 bases outside the gene matches. This CDR3 has 15 residues. This chain's CDR3 is CASSQSGTNEYEQYF. CDR3 in DNA: TGTGCCAGCAGCCAGTCCGGGACTAATGAATACGAGCAGTACTTC.

The chain couples TRBV7-2 to TRBJ2-7; D perhaps matches TRBD2 (5 bases). The germline V gene encodes CDR1 SGHTA and CDR2 FQGNSA. Trimming pared 1 base from V and 7 bases from J, leaving 8 bases between. The CDR3 sequence is 12 residues long. For the CDR3, the DNA is TGTGCCAGCAGCTTAGGGTGGGAGGAGCAGTACTTC. Residues: CASSLGWEEQYF.

This clonotype appeared a few times. This may come from a read error, since a much larger clone is one base off. The CDR3 region is CSAPGARKEAQYF. The CDR3 DNA is TGCAGTGCCCCCGGTGCGCGGAAAGAGGCCCAGTACTTC. This chain links TRBV20-1 with TRBJ2-5; no definite D call. CDR1 and CDR2 from the germline V gene are DFQATT and SNEGSKA (reference sequence). The CDR3 is made up of 13 amino acids.

This clonotype was seen a handful of times. J is TRBJ1-1 and V is TRBV7-9; 9 bases line up with TRBD1. From germline, CDR1 is SEHNR and CDR2 FQNEAQ (reference sequence). J lost 1 base, V lost 7 bases, and 4 bases had no gene match. The CDR3 sequence is 14 residues long. The CDR3 sequence is CASNDRGTNTEAFF. The CDR3 DNA follows: TGTGCCAGCAACGACAGGGGGACGAACACTGAAGCTTTCTTT.

This clonotype has just a few counts. This chain links TRBV7-2 with TRBJ2-7; TRBD2 matches 8 bases. Per the germline V gene, CDR1 is SGHTA and CDR2 is FQGNSA. The trim removed 9 bases at V and 2 bases at J, leaving 6 bases unmatched. The CDR3 is made up of 13 amino acids. CDR3 nucleotides: TGTGCCAGTGAGAAAGCGGGGGCCTACGAGCAGTACTTC. Amino acid sequence: CASEKAGAYEQYF.

V usage is TRBV7-2 and J usage is TRBJ2-5; D gene uncertain. V lost 6 bases, J lost 5 bases, and 13 bases lay in between. This CDR3 spans 13 amino acids. The germline gives CDR1 SGHTA, CDR2 FQGNSA. The CDR3 DNA reads as TGTGCCAGCAGACAACCAGTCGATGAGACCCAGTACTTC. Protein: CASRQPVDETQYF.

Comments on this clonotype: This sequence may be a read error, since a much larger clone differs from it by one base. The CDR3 region has the DNA TGTGCCAGCAGTGAGCCGGAGATAGGCAATCAGCCCCAGCAATTT. This sequence encodes CASSEPEIGNQPQQF. V usage is TRBV2 and J usage is TRBJ1-5; no reliable D call. The germline V gene encodes CDR1 SNHLY and CDR2 FYNNEI. This CDR3 comprises 15 residues.

This clonotype occurred once. The rearrangement joins TRBV6-1 to TRBJ2-7; possible D gene TRBD1, 5 bases. The CDR3 is 14 residues long. Trimming took off 8 bases at V and 2 bases at J, with 16 bases between the two ends. Germline CDR1 reads MNHNS; CDR2 reads SASEGT. This CDR3 reads CASSPQDGTYEQYF. The CDR3 bases are TGTGCCAGCTCACCACAGGACGGTACCTACGAGCAGTACTTC.

This rearrangement joins TRBV15 to TRBJ2-2, with D uncertain. Germline values: CDR1 LNHNV, CDR2 YYDKDF (reference sequence). The CDR3 length is 15 residues. Trimming shortened V by 0 bases and J by 6 bases, and 11 bases separated the two germline ends. CDR3 nucleotides: TGTGCCACCAGCAGAGATCGCGGCAATCCCGGGGAGCTGTTTTTT. Residues: CATSRDRGNPGELFF.

V gene TRBV7-2 combines with J gene TRBJ2-5; TRBD1 matches at 9 bases. This CDR3 has 15 residues. Unmatched junction bases numbered 11, after V lost 9 bases and J lost 3 bases. The germline gives CDR1 SGHTA, CDR2 FQGNSA. This CDR3 is CASSRQGDTKETQYF. CDR3 sequence (DNA): TGTGCCAGTTCGCGACAGGGGGATACCAAAGAGACCCAGTACTTC.

The chain uses TRBV12-1 and TRBJ1-5. TRBV12-1 is deemed a pseudogene. This CDR3 region has 14 residues. The CDR3 spells CASRGGKGDQPQHF. Here the CDR3 DNA reads TGTGCCAGCAGGGGAGGCAAAGGGGATCAGCCCCAGCATTTT.

Only a few counts were recorded for this clonotype. The V call is TRBV7-2, the J call TRBJ2-5, with unresolved D. CDR3 length equals 14 residues. Germline V CDR1 and CDR2: SGHTA, FQGNSA. The V end lost 5 bases, the J end lost 3 bases, and 13 bases lay between the germline ends. This CDR3 is CASSQGARKETQYF. CDR3 DNA sequence: TGTGCCAGCAGCCAAGGAGCCAGGAAAGAGACCCAGTACTTC. Looking up the rest from reference TRBV7-2 and TRBJ2-5 gives the full variable domain: GAGVSQSPSNKVTEKGKDVELRCDPISGHTALYWYRQSLGQGLEFLIYFQGNSAPDKSGLPSDRFSAERTGGSVSTLTIQRTQQEDSAVYLCASSQGARKETQYFGPGTRLLVL.

The J gene is TRBJ2-5, the V gene TRBV5-1; 9 bases are a match to TRBD1. The CDR3 contains 14 residues. Trimming removed 5 bases from V and 4 bases from J; junction bases left unmatched: 6. Germline V gives CDR1 SGHRS, CDR2 YFSETQ. CDR3 in amino acids: CASRNGTGLETQYF. CDR3 nucleotides: TGCGCCAGCAGAAATGGGACAGGGTTAGAGACCCAGTACTTC.

This clonotype was seen repeatedly, ten times or more. V is TRBV2 and J is TRBJ1-2, with no clear D. Trimming shortened V by 10 bases and J by 4 bases, and 16 bases separated the two germline ends. Germline V CDR1 and CDR2: SNHLY, FYNNEI. CDR3 length equals 13 residues. CDR3 in amino acids: CANRPTLTYGYTF. The CDR3 coding sequence is TGTGCCAACAGACCGACACTGACCTATGGCTACACCTTC.

This clonotype appeared many times. CDR3 in amino acids: CASSASGETQYF. The CDR3 nucleotides are TGTGCCAGCAGTGCGAGCGGAGAGACCCAGTACTTC. This chain uses TRBV2 with TRBJ2-5; TRBD2 is a possible D gene (5 bases). CDR1 SNHLY and CDR2 FYNNEI come from the germline V gene. Trimming stripped 4 bases from V and 4 bases from J, with 7 bases between. This CDR3 has 12 residues.